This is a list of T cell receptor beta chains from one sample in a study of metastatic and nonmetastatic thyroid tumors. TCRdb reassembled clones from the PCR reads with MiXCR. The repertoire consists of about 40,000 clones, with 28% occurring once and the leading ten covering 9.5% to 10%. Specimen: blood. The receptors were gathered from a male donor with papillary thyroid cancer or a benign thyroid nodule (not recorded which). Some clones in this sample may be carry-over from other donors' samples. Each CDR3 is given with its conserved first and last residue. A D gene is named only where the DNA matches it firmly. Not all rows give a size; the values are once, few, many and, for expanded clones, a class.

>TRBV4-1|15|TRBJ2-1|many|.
CASSQGGAGYNEQFF
TGCGCCAGCAGCCAAGGGGGAGCTGGCTACAATGAGCAGTTCTTC
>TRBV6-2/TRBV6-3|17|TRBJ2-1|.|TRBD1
CASTSGGGGQGFNEQFF
TGTGCCAGCACCTCAGGGGGGGGGGGACAGGGTTTCAATGAGCAGTTCTTC
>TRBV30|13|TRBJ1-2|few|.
CAWAPGRGYGYTF
TGTGCCTGGGCACCAGGGCGGGGCTATGGCTACACCTTC
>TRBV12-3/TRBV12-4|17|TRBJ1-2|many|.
CASSPGGSHITNYGYTF
TGTGCCAGCAGTCCCGGAGGCAGTCATATAACTAACTATGGCTACACCTTC
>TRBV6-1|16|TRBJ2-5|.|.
CASSSSGLLAPQTQYF
TGTGCCAGCAGCAGTTCCGGGTTACTAGCCCCCCAGACCCAGTACTTC
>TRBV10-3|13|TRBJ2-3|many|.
CAITAGYTDTQYF
TGTGCCATCACGGCAGGATACACAGATACGCAGTATTTT
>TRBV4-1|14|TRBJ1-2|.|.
CASSQESGASSYTF
TGCGCCAGCAGCCAAGAATCCGGGGCTTCAAGCTACACCTTC
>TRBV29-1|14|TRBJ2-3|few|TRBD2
CSAEPSGSTDTQYF
TGCAGCGCCGAACCTAGCGGAAGCACAGATACGCAGTATTTT
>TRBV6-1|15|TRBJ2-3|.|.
CASSEEGGGTDTQYF
TGTGCCAGCAGTGAAGAGGGGGGGGGAACAGATACGCAGTATTTT
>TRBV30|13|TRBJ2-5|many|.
CASIWQDQETQYF
TGTGCATCAATCTGGCAGGACCAAGAGACCCAGTACTTC
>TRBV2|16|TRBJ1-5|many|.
CASSASGIEGNQPQHF
TGTGCCAGCAGTGCCTCAGGGATCGAGGGCAATCAGCCCCAGCATTTT
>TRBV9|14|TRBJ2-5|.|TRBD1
CASSAGQGEETQYF
TGTGCCAGCAGCGCGGGACAGGGCGAGGAGACCCAGTACTTC
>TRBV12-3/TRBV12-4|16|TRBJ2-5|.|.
CASSLGLNRGWETQYF
TGTGCCAGCAGTTTAGGACTAAATCGAGGATGGGAGACCCAGTACTTC
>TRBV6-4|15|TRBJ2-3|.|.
CASSETRGGTHTQYF
TGTGCCAGCAGTGAAACTAGGGGGGGCACACATACGCAGTATTTT
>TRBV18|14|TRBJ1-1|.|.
CASSPAGMNTEAFF
TGTGCCAGCTCACCCGCAGGGATGAACACTGAAGCTTTCTTT
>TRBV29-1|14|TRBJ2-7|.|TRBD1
CSGIRDRGNYEQYF
TGCAGCGGGATCCGGGACAGGGGGAACTACGAGCAGTACTTC
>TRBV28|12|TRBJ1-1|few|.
CASSLVADEAFF
TGTGCCAGCAGTTTAGTCGCAGATGAAGCTTTCTTT
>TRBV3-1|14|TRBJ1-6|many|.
CASSQDQGLSPLHF
TGTGCCAGCAGCCAAGATCAGGGACTCTCACCCCTCCACTTT
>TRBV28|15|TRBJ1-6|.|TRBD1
CASSPGDRNNSPLHF
TGTGCCAGCAGCCCCGGGGACAGAAATAATTCACCCCTCCACTTT
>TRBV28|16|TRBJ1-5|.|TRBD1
CASTSHRGVSNQPQHF
TGTGCCAGCACCTCTCACAGGGGAGTTAGCAATCAGCCCCAGCATTTT
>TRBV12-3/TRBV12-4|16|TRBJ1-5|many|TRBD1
CASSLAGQGVNQPQHF
TGTGCCAGCAGTTTAGCGGGACAGGGGGTTAATCAGCCCCAGCATTTT
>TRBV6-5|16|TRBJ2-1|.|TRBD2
CASIYKRTSGCNEQFF
TGTGCCAGCATTTACAAACGGACTAGCGGATGCAATGAGCAGTTCTTC
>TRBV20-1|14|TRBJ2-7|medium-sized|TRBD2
CSARKSGGAYEQYF
TGCAGTGCTAGAAAAAGCGGGGGGGCCTACGAGCAGTACTTC
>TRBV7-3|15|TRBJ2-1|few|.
CASSPLVGAYNEQFF
TGTGCCAGCAGCCCCCTCGTGGGGGCCTACAATGAGCAGTTCTTC
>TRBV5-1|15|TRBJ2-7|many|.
CASSLVPGHRYEQYF
TGCGCCAGCAGCTTGGTCCCGGGACATCGATACGAGCAGTACTTC
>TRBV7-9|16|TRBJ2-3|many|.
CASRGRVHLFTDTQYF
TGTGCCAGCAGGGGGCGGGTCCACCTCTTCACAGATACGCAGTATTTT
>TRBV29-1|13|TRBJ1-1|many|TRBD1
CSSRTGLDTEAFF
TGCAGCTCCCGGACAGGTTTGGACACTGAAGCTTTCTTT
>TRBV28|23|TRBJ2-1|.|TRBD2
CASSFGPRTYGTSGRMSYNEQFF
TGTGCCAGCAGTTTTGGTCCCCGTACGTACGGGACTAGCGGGAGGATGTCCTACAATGAGCAGTTCTTC
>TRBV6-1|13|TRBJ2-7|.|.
CASSEEASKEQYF
TGTGCCAGCAGTGAAGAGGCATCGAAAGAGCAGTACTTC
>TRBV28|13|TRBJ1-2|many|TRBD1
CASIDRGGYGYTF
TGTGCCAGCATCGACAGGGGGGGCTATGGCTACACCTTC
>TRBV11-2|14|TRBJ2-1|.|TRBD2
CASSLSPSGYEQFF
TGTGCCAGCAGCTTATCCCCTAGCGGTTATGAGCAGTTCTTC
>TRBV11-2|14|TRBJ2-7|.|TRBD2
CASSWTSVFYEQYF
TGTGCCAGCAGCTGGACTAGCGTTTTCTACGAGCAGTACTTC
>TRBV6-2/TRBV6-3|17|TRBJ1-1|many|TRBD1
CASSPHGTGGQGTEAFF
TGTGCCAGCAGTCCCCACGGGACAGGGGGCCAGGGCACTGAAGCTTTCTTT
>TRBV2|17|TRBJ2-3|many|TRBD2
CASSFGLAGVEADTQYF
TGTGCCAGCAGTTTCGGACTAGCGGGAGTTGAGGCAGATACGCAGTATTTT
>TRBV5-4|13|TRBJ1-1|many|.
CASSSPNGGEAFF
TGTGCCAGCAGCTCTCCAAATGGCGGTGAAGCTTTCTTT
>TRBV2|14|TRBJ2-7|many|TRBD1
CASSERTGPSEQYF
TGTGCCAGCAGTGAAAGGACAGGGCCCTCCGAGCAGTACTTC
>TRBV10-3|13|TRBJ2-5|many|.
CASLGQYQETQYF
TGTGCCAGCCTGGGGCAGTACCAAGAGACCCAGTACTTC
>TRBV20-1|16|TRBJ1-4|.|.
CSAETARGATNEKLIF
TGCAGTGCTGAGACAGCGAGGGGTGCAACTAATGAAAAACTGATTTTT
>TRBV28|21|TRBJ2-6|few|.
CASSLSLGGDRYGDGTNVLTF
TGTGCCAGCAGTTTATCACTGGGAGGGGACAGGTATGGTGATGGGACCAACGTCCTGACTTTC
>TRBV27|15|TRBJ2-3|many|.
CASSGTGVVTDTQYF
TGTGCCAGCAGTGGGACGGGAGTCGTAACAGATACGCAGTATTTT
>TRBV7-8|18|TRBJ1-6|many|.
CASSLTGQTSSYNSPLHF
TGTGCCAGCAGCTTAACGGGACAAACGAGCTCCTATAATTCACCCCTCCACTTT
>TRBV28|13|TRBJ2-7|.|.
CASSFGGTYEQYF
TGTGCCAGCAGTTTTGGCGGAACCTACGAGCAGTACTTC
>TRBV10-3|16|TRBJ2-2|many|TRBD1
CAISRDRAPNTGELFF
TGTGCCATCAGCCGAGACAGGGCGCCGAACACCGGGGAGCTGTTTTTT
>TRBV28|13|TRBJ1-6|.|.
CASSFFGASPLHF
TGTGCCAGCAGTTTTTTTGGGGCCTCACCCCTCCACTTT
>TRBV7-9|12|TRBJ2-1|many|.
CASSWESVEQFF
TGTGCCAGCAGCTGGGAGTCAGTTGAGCAGTTCTTC
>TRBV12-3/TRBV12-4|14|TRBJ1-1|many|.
CASTRAGPNTEAFF
TGTGCCAGCACACGGGCAGGACCTAACACTGAAGCTTTCTTT
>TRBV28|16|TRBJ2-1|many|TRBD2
CASSSPTSGTYNEQFF
TGTGCCAGCAGTTCCCCGACTAGCGGGACCTACAATGAGCAGTTCTTC
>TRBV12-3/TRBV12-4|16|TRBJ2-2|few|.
CANSTQGGGLVGELFF
TGTGCCAACAGTACCCAAGGAGGGGGACTCGTCGGTGAGCTGTTTTTT
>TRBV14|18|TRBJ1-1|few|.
CASSQDPYVGSGDTEAFF
TGTGCCAGCAGCCAAGACCCTTACGTGGGGTCGGGAGACACTGAAGCTTTCTTT
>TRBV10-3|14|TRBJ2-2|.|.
CAIAWGLLTGELFF
TGTGCCATCGCTTGGGGTCTGCTTACCGGGGAGCTGTTTTTT
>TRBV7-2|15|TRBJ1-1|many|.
CASSPRGGRNTEAFF
TGTGCCAGCAGCCCACGGGGAGGGCGCAACACTGAAGCTTTCTTT
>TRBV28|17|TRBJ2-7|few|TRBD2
CASSSPGWSSGSNEQYF
TGTGCCAGCAGTTCCCCAGGATGGTCTAGCGGGAGCAACGAGCAGTACTTC
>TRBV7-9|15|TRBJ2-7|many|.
CASSDPGIRAHEQYF
TGTGCCAGCAGCGATCCCGGGATCCGGGCCCACGAGCAGTACTTC